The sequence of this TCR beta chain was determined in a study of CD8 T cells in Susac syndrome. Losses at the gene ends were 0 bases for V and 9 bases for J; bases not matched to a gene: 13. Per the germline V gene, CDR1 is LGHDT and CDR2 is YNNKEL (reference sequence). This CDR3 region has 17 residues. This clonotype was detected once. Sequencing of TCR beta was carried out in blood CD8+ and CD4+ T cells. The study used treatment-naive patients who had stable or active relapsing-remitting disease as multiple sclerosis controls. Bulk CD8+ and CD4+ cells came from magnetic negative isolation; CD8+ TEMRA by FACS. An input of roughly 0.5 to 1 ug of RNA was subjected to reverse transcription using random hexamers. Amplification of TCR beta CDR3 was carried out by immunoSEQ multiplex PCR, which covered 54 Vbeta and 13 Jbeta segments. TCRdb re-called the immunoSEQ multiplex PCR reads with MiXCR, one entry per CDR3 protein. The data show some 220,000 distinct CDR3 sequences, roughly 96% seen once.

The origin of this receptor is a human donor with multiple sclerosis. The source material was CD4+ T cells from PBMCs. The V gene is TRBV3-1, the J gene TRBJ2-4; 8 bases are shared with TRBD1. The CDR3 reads CASSQDPQGASVSIQYF. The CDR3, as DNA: TGTGCCAGCAGCCAAGATCCCCAGGGGGCTTCGGTGAGCATTCAGTACTTC.